This T cell receptor (beta chain) was found in a study of blood T cell repertoires in COVID-19. The wider study: Both acute and convalescent COVID-19 samples were obtained from the United States, Italy and Spain. T cells, B-cell-depleted T cells, or PBMCs provided the cDNA or gDNA that served as material.

Participants' reported clinical history set cohort assignment. Here immunoSEQ multiplex PCR was the method, and the copy in TCRdb shows in-frame clones only, minus some. The sample holds fewer than 250,000 clones, over 75% seen once. The CDR3 has 14 residues. Trimming shortened V by 0 bases and J by 3 bases, and 11 bases separated the two germline ends. Germline CDR1 GTSNPN, CDR2 SVGIG (reference sequence). This clonotype was obtained from a woman aged 40 to 50 with acute COVID-19. The chain carries TRBV30 and TRBJ1-2; no reliable D call. The sample consisted of PBMCs or T cells enriched from blood (not recorded which). The CDR3 protein is CAWSVGFQDYGYTF. For the CDR3, the DNA is TGTGCCTGGAGTGTTGGGTTCCAGGACTATGGCTACACCTTC.